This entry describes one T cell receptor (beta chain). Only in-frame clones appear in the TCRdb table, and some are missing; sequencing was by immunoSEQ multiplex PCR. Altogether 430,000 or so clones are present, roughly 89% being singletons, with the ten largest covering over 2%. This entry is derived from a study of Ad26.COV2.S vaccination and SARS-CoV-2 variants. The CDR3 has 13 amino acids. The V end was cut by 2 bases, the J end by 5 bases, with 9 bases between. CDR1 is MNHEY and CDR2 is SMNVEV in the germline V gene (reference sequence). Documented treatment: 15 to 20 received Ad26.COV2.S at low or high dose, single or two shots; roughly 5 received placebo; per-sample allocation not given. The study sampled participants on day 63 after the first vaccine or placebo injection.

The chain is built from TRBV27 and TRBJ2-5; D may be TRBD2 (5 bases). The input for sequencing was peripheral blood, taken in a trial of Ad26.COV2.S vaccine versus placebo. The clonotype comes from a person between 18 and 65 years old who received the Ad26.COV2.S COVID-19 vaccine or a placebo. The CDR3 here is CASSLASMETQYF. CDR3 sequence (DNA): TGTGCCAGCAGTTTAGCTAGCATGGAGACCCAGTACTTC.